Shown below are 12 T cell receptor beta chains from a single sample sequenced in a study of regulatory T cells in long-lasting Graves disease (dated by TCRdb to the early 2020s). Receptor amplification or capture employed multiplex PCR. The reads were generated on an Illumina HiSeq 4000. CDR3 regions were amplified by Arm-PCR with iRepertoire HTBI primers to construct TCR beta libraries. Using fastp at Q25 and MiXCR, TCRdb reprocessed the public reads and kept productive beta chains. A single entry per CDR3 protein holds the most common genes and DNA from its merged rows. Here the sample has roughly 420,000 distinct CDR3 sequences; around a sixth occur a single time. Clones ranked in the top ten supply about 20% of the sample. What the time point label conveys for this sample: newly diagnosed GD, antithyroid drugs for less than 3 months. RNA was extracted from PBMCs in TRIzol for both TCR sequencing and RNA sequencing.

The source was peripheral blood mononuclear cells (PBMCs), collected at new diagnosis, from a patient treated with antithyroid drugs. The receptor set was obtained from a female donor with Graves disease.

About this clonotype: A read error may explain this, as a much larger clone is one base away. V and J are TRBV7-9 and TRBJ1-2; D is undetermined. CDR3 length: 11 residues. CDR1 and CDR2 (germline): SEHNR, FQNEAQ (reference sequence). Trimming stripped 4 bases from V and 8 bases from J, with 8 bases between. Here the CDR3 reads CASSSLGGYTF. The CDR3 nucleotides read TGTGCCAGCAGCTCCTTGGGCGGCTACACCTTC.

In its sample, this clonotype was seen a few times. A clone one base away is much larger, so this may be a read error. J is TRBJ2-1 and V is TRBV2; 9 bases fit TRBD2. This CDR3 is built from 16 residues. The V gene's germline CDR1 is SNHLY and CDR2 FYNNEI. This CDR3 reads CASSVGGGGSYNEQLF. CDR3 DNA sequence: TGTGCCAGCAGTGTCGGCGGGGGGGGCTCCTACAATGAGCAGCTCTTC. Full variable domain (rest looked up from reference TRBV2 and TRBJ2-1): EPEVTQTPSHQVTQMGQEVILRCVPISNHLYFYWYRQILGQKVEFLVSFYNNEISEKSEIFDDQFSVERPDGSNFTLKIRSTKLEDSAMYFCASSVGGGGSYNEQLFGPGTRLTVL.

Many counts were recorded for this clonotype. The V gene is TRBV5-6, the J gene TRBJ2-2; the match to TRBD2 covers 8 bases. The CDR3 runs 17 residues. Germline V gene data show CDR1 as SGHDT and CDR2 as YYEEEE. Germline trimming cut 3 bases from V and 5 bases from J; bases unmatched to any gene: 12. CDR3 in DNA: TGTGCCAGCAGCTCCCCGGGGAGCGGGGGAGAAACCGGGGAGCTGTTTTTT. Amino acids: CASSSPGSGGETGELFF.

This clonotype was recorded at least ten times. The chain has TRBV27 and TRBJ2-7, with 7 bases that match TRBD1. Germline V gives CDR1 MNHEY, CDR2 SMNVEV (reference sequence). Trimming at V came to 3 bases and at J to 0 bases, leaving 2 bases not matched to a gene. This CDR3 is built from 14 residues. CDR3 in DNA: TGTGCCAGCAGTTTGACAGGGCCCTCCTACGAGCAGTACTTC. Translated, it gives CASSLTGPSYEQYF.

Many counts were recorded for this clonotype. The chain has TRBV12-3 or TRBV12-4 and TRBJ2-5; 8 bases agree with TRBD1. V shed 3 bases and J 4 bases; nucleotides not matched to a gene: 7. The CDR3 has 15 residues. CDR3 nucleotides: TGTGCCAGCAGTTTCAGGGGGCTTGTAGGAGAGACCCAGTACTTC. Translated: CASSFRGLVGETQYF.

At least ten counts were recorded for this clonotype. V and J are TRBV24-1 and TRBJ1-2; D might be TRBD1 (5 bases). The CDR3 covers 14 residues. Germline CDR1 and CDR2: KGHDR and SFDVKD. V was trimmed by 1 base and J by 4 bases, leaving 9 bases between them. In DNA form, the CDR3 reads TGTGCCACCAGTGATTTTCAGGGAAGCTATGGCTACACCTTC. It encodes CATSDFQGSYGYTF.

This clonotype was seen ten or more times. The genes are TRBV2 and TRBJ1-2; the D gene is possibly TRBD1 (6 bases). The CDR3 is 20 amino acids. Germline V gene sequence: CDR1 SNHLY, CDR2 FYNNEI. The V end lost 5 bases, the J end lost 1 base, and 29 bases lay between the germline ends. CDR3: CASSISEKEVRTEVNYGYTF. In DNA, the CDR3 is TGTGCCAGCAGTATATCTGAAAAAGAGGTGCGGACAGAAGTTAACTATGGCTACACCTTC. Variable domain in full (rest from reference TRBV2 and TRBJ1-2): EPEVTQTPSHQVTQMGQEVILRCVPISNHLYFYWYRQILGQKVEFLVSFYNNEISEKSEIFDDQFSVERPDGSNFTLKIRSTKLEDSAMYFCASSISEKEVRTEVNYGYTFGSGTRLTVV.

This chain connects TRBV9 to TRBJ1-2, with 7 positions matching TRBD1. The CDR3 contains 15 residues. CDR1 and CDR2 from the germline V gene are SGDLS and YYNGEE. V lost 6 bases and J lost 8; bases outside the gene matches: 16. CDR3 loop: CASTHPGAGGRGYTF. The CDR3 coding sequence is TGTGCCAGCACCCACCCGGGGGCAGGGGGTCGGGGCTACACCTTC.

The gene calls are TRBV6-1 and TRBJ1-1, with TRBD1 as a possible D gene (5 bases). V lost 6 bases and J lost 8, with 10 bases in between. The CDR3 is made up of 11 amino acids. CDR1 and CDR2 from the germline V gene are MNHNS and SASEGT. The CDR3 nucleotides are TGTGCCAGCAGCCACCCAGGGGAAGCTTTCTTT. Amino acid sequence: CASSHPGEAFF.

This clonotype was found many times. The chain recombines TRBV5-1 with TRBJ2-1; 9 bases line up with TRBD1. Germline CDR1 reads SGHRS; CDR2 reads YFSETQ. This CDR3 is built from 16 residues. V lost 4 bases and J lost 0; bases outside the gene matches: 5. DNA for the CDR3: TGCGCCAGCAGCGTCGGGACAGGGAGCTCCTACAATGAGCAGTTCTTC. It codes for CASSVGTGSSYNEQFF.

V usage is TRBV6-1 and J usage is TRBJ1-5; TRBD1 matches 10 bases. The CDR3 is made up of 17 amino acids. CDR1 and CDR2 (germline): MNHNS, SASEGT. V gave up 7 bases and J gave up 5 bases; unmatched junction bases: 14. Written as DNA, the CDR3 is TGTGCCAGCACCGATACCGGGGACAGGGGTCTGGATCAGCCCCAGCATTTT. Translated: CASTDTGDRGLDQPQHF.

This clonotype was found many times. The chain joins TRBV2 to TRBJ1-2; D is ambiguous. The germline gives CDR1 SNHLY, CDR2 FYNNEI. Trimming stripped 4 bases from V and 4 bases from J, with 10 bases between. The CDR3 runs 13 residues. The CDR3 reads CASSVEGSYGYTF. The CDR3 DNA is TGTGCCAGCAGTGTTGAAGGGTCCTATGGCTACACCTTC.